One and the same sample provided the 14 T cell receptor beta chains below, sequenced in a study of blood T cell repertoires in COVID-19. Sequencing was performed with immunoSEQ multiplex PCR; in TCRdb, only in-frame clones are kept and a portion is missing. This table holds about 80,000 clones, around 82% found once. The sample consisted of peripheral blood. Receptors originate from a man between 60 and 70 years old with acute or convalescent COVID-19.

The chain recombines TRBV10-3 with TRBJ2-1; perhaps TRBD2 as D (7 bases). The CDR3 contains 16 residues. Germline CDR1 ENHRY, CDR2 SYGVKD. V was trimmed by 0 bases and J by 5 bases, leaving 14 bases between them. CDR3 in amino acids: CAISESGAGANNEQFF. The CDR3 DNA reads TGTGCCATCAGTGAGTCCGGGGCGGGGGCGAACAATGAGCAGTTCTTC.

Only a few counts were recorded for this clone. The same CDR3 is also encoded by other DNA sequences in this sample. The gene calls are TRBV9 and TRBJ2-1; 7 nucleotides line up with TRBD1. The CDR3 contains 15 residues. Trimming took 2 bases from V and 2 from J; bases not matched to a gene: 4. CDR1 SGDLS and CDR2 YYNGEE come from the germline V gene. CDR3 bases: TGTGCCAGCAGCGTTGGGGACAGCACCTACAATGAGCAGTTCTTC. Translating it yields CASSVGDSTYNEQFF.

The gene calls are TRBV5-5 and TRBJ2-7, with 9 bases fitting TRBD2. The germline gives CDR1 SGHKS, CDR2 YYEKEE (reference sequence). The CDR3 has 16 residues. The V gene end was trimmed by 4 bases and the J gene end by 3 bases; junction bases not matched to a gene: 11. The DNA for the CDR3 is TGTGCCAGCAGCACCGACTGGACTAGCGCGAGCTACGAGCAGTACTTC. It codes for CASSTDWTSASYEQYF.

The chain combines TRBV5-1 with TRBJ1-1, with 11 bases matching TRBD1. The CDR3 contains 17 residues. CDR1 and CDR2 (germline): SGHRS, YFSETQ. V was pared by 4 bases and J by 2 bases, with 10 bases of the junction left unmatched. For the CDR3, the DNA is TGCGCCAGCAGCCGCGGACAGGGGGCCTCGTTTAACACTGAAGCTTTCTTT. The encoded protein is CASSRGQGASFNTEAFF.

The chain couples TRBV5-4 to TRBJ1-1; D might be TRBD1 (6 bases). From germline, CDR1 is SGHNT and CDR2 YYREEE (reference sequence). The CDR3 consists of 15 residues. V was pared by 0 bases and J by 4 bases, with 13 bases between. CDR3 sequence (DNA): TGTGCCAGCAGCTTGGCCCGATCCAGGGGCACTGAAGCTTTCTTT. This translates into CASSLARSRGTEAFF.

Regarding this clone: A junction end diverges from the germline sequence, so it may reflect a read error. The chain couples TRBV28 to TRBJ2-7; 8 positions match TRBD1. The CDR3 spans 13 residues. CDR1 and CDR2 (germline): MDHEN, SYDVKM. Here the CDR3 DNA reads TGTGCCACCGTAGGACAGGGAGAGAAGGGTTCGGGATTC. It translates to CATVGQGEKGSGF.

This chain connects TRBV19 to TRBJ1-3, with TRBD1 as a possible D gene (6 bases). V was clipped by 8 bases and J by 1 base, with 6 bases between them. CDR1 LNHDA and CDR2 SQIVND come from the germline V gene (reference sequence). This CDR3 is 12 amino acids long. The CDR3: CASQGSGNTIYF. The CDR3 DNA reads TGTGCCAGTCAGGGGTCTGGAAACACCATATATTTT.

The V and J genes are TRBV5-1 and TRBJ1-1, with D possibly TRBD1 on 5 matching bases. In germline, CDR1 is SGHRS, CDR2 YFSETQ. The CDR3 has 15 amino acids. The ends were cut back, 1 base at V and 5 bases at J, with 15 bases in the middle. This CDR3 is CASSLIGARGTEAFF. CDR3 nucleotide sequence: TGCGCCAGCAGCTTGATAGGGGCGCGAGGAACTGAAGCTTTCTTT.

V usage is TRBV4-2 and J usage is TRBJ2-3, with 10 bases that match TRBD2. CDR3 length: 16 amino acids. In germline, CDR1 is LGHNA, CDR2 YNFKEQ. V shed 2 bases and J 1 base; nucleotides not matched to a gene: 3. The CDR3 coding sequence is TGTGCCAGCAGCCAACCCGGGACTAGCGGCACAGATACGCAGTATTTT. Translated: CASSQPGTSGTDTQYF.

The chain links TRBV6-6 to TRBJ1-2, with 7 bases identical to TRBD1. The CDR3 is 14 amino acids. The germline V gene encodes CDR1 MNHNY and CDR2 SVGAGI (reference sequence). Unmatched junction bases numbered 17, after V lost 11 bases and J lost 8 bases. This CDR3 is CACASGTVAIGYTF. The CDR3 coding sequence is TGTGCCTGCGCCTCCGGGACAGTGGCTATAGGCTACACCTTC.

This clone was recorded only once. This chain uses TRBV28 with TRBJ1-6, with 8 bases matching TRBD1. The CDR3 totals 16 residues. The trim removed 5 bases at V and 2 bases at J, leaving 5 bases unmatched. Per germline, CDR1 MDHEN and CDR2 SYDVKM. In DNA, the CDR3 is TGTGCCAGCAGTGACCGGACAGGGACCTATAATTCACCCCTCCACTTT. Protein: CASSDRTGTYNSPLHF. Supplemented by reference TRBV28 and TRBJ1-6, the full variable domain reads DVKVTQSSRYLVKRTGEKVFLECVQDMDHENMFWYRQDPGLGLRLIYFSYDVKMKEKGDIPEGYSVSREKKERFSLILESASTNQTSMYLCASSDRTGTYNSPLHFGNGTRLTVT.

The chain links TRBV2 to TRBJ2-2; 10 bases line up with TRBD2. V lost 5 bases to trimming and J lost 3 bases; unmatched junction nucleotides: 15. The germline gives CDR1 SNHLY, CDR2 FYNNEI. This CDR3 spans 19 amino acids. The CDR3, as DNA: TGTGCCAGCAGTCCAACAGGCACTAGCGGGATGAAGGACACCGGGGAGCTGTTTTTT. This gives the protein CASSPTGTSGMKDTGELFF.

J is TRBJ1-5 and V is TRBV7-9; D is undetermined. V lost 5 bases and J 4 bases, leaving 9 bases between the germline ends. CDR1 and CDR2 (germline): SEHNR, FQNEAQ (reference sequence). This CDR3 has 13 residues. The CDR3 region is CASSQTDNQPQHF. The DNA for the CDR3 is TGTGCCAGCAGCCAAACTGATAATCAGCCCCAGCATTTT. The full variable domain, its missing parts supplied by reference TRBV7-9 and TRBJ1-5, is DTGVSQNPRHKITKRGQNVTFRCDPISEHNRLYWYRQTLGQGPEFLTYFQNEAQLEKSRLLSDRFSAERPKGSFSTLEIQRTEQGDSAMYLCASSQTDNQPQHFGDGTRLSIL.

V is TRBV6-5 and J is TRBJ2-1, with 10 bases that match TRBD2. CDR1 and CDR2 from the germline V gene are MNHEY and SVGAGI. The CDR3 covers 16 residues. Unmatched junction bases numbered 3, after V lost 3 bases and J lost 1 base. The CDR3 bases are TGTGCCAGCAGTTATCTTAGCGGGGGGTCCTACAATGAGCAGTTCTTC. Protein sequence: CASSYLSGGSYNEQFF.